Listed here are 15 T cell receptor beta chains from one sample, sequenced in a study of T cell responses to AZD1222 COVID-19 vaccine (dated by TCRdb to about 2021). This sample's time point label indicates: baseline before first vaccination. This specimen's treatment or condition label, interpreted: meningococcal conjugate vaccine given as trial control. The library was obtained by the immunoSEQ multiplex PCR assay. Imported from immuneACCESS, the table was reduced by TCRdb to in-frame sequences with V and J called. These copies leave out some clones; in studies compared against another copy, an unresolved V gene accounts for under half, and the cause of the remainder is not known. Present in this sample are tens of thousands of clones, roughly 88% of which were seen just once. 4% to 5.5% of the sample belongs to the ten largest clones. The source was peripheral blood, collected on day 0 of MenACWY control vaccination. All receptors derive from an adult in good health.

Worth noting for this clone: This CDR3 is also generated by other DNA sequences in the sample. The genes are TRBV6-5 and TRBJ1-2; D is possibly TRBD1 (6 bases). The V gene lost 6 bases and the J gene lost 2 bases, with 10 bases spanning the gap. The CDR3 extends over 13 amino acids. CDR1 and CDR2 (germline): MNHEY, SVGAGI. CDR3 bases: TGTGCCAGCAGCCCACAGGGAAACTATGGCTACACCTTC. It translates to CASSPQGNYGYTF.

V usage is TRBV7-3 and J usage is TRBJ2-1; 8 nucleotides agree with TRBD1. J lost 4 bases, V lost 4 bases, and 6 bases had no gene match. The CDR3 covers 15 residues. The germline V gene has CDR1 SGHTA and CDR2 FQGTGA. The CDR3 region has the DNA TGTGCCAGCAGCTCAGGACAGGGAGGATACAATGAGCAGTTCTTC. Translated, it gives CASSSGQGGYNEQFF.

The chain combines TRBV18 with TRBJ2-2; weak D call: TRBD1 (6 bases). CDR3 length: 19 amino acids. Germline V lookup: CDR1 KGHSH, CDR2 LQKENI. V gave up 4 bases and J gave up 1 base, with 22 bases separating them. The CDR3 loop reads CASSLSRDTRARNTGELFF. The DNA for the CDR3 is TGTGCCAGCTCACTCTCCCGGGACACCAGGGCGCGGAACACCGGGGAGCTGTTTTTT.

This rearrangement joins TRBV3-1 (or the pseudogene TRBV3-2) to TRBJ1-1; D gene unclear. V lost 2 bases and J 2 bases, leaving 15 bases between the germline ends. The germline CDR1 and CDR2 sequences are LGHDT and YNNKEL (reference sequence). The CDR3 is made up of 16 amino acids. The CDR3 nucleotides are TGTGCCAGCAGCCAAAAGGGCTTTCCCGATAACACTGAAGCTTTCTTT. It encodes CASSQKGFPDNTEAFF.

This chain connects TRBV5-1 to TRBJ1-2, with D perhaps TRBD1 (5 bases). This CDR3 has 12 residues. From germline, CDR1 is SGHRS and CDR2 YFSETQ. Trimming left V 4 bases short and J 6 bases short, with 10 bases between. The CDR3 DNA reads as TGCGCCAGCAGCCCCTGGGGGGATGGCTACACCTTC. Translating gives CASSPWGDGYTF.

The chain has TRBV29-1 and TRBJ1-2; D remains unclear. CDR3 length: 11 residues. Trimming shortened V by 7 bases and J by 4 bases, and 10 bases separated the two germline ends. In germline, CDR1 is SQVTM, CDR2 ANQGSEA. The CDR3 reads CSAGSIYGYTF. The CDR3 nucleotides read TGCAGCGCCGGGTCCATCTATGGCTACACCTTC.

V is TRBV3-1 (or the pseudogene TRBV3-2) and J is TRBJ1-1; TRBD1 aligns across 9 bases. Looked up from germline, CDR1 is LGHDT and CDR2 is YNNKEL (reference sequence). This CDR3 has 16 amino acids. V gave up 3 bases and J gave up 4 bases; unmatched junction bases: 9. CDR3 loop: CASSHSKTGGATEAFF. The CDR3 nucleotides read TGTGCCAGCAGCCATAGCAAGACAGGGGGGGCCACTGAAGCTTTCTTT.

The genes are TRBV11-1 and TRBJ1-4; TRBD1 matches 12 bases. Per germline, CDR1 SGHAT and CDR2 FQDESV (reference sequence). The CDR3 has 17 residues. J lost 8 bases, V lost 0 bases, and 7 bases had no gene match. CDR3 coding DNA: TGTGCCAGCAGCTTAGCTGGGACAGGGGGCCGGGCGGAAAAACTGTTTTTT. Translation: CASSLAGTGGRAEKLFF.

The V and J genes are TRBV5-6 and TRBJ2-2; D is uncertain. This CDR3 contains 16 residues. V was shortened by 4 bases and J by 0 bases, with 13 bases between the two germline ends. Germline lookup yields CDR1 SGHDT and CDR2 YYEEEE. The CDR3 DNA is TGTGCCAGCAGCCTCGTGGGTTACGCGAACACCGGGGAGCTGTTTTTT. Protein sequence: CASSLVGYANTGELFF.

The V gene is TRBV30, the J gene TRBJ1-1; TRBD1 might be the D (6 bases). Deletions cut 5 bases from V and 1 base from J, with 11 bases between. The germline V gene encodes CDR1 GTSNPN and CDR2 SVGIG (reference sequence). This CDR3 has 13 residues. In nucleotides, the CDR3 is TGTGCCTGGGATGGGACATCGAACACTGAAGCTTTCTTT. Translated, it gives CAWDGTSNTEAFF.

This sequence joins TRBV2 and TRBJ1-1, with TRBD1 as a possible D gene (6 bases). The length of the CDR3 is 16 residues. Germline loops: CDR1 SNHLY, CDR2 FYNNEI. Deletions cut 6 bases from V and 0 bases from J, with 17 bases between. CDR3: CASSTLGGLMNTEAFF. The CDR3 nucleotides are TGTGCCAGCAGCACACTCGGGGGCCTCATGAACACTGAAGCTTTCTTT.

The chain is built from TRBV10-3 and TRBJ2-2, with 8 bases aligning to TRBD1. Germline loops: CDR1 ENHRY, CDR2 SYGVKD. CDR3 size: 13 residues. V lost 10 bases to trimming and J lost 4 bases; unmatched junction nucleotides: 5. CDR3 residues: CATRTGTTGELFF. DNA of the CDR3: TGTGCCACCAGGACAGGGACCACCGGGGAGCTGTTTTTT.

This clone appeared a few times. V and J are TRBV19 and TRBJ1-2; no firm D call. Trimming took off 3 bases at V and 8 bases at J, with 13 bases between the two ends. The germline V gene encodes CDR1 LNHDA and CDR2 SQIVND (reference sequence). This CDR3 has 13 residues. DNA of the CDR3: TGTGCCAGTAGTATCAGTGAGGTAACGGGCTACACCTTC. It encodes CASSISEVTGYTF.

The chain recombines TRBV6-1 with TRBJ1-2; D remains ambiguous. Germline loops: CDR1 MNHNS, CDR2 SASEGT. The V and J ends lost 2 bases and 6 bases respectively, with 10 bases between them. The CDR3 extends over 13 amino acids. CDR3: CASSENSLHGYTF. CDR3 coding DNA: TGTGCCAGCAGTGAAAACAGTCTCCATGGCTACACCTTC.

This rearrangement joins TRBV11-2 to TRBJ1-2; no clear D gene. Trimming removed 0 bases from V and 4 bases from J, with 15 bases in between. The germline V gene has CDR1 SGHAT and CDR2 FQNNGV. This CDR3 has 16 residues. For the CDR3, the DNA is TGTGCCAGCAGCTTAGATCTAGGTGGCCGGGGCTATGGCTACACCTTC. Its translation is CASSLDLGGRGYGYTF. Full variable domain (rest looked up from reference TRBV11-2 and TRBJ1-2): EAGVAQSPRYKIIEKRQSVAFWCNPISGHATLYWYQQILGQGPKLLIQFQNNGVVDDSQLPKDRFSAERLKGVDSTLKIQPAKLEDSAVYLCASSLDLGGRGYGYTFGSGTRLTVV.